These 25 T cell receptor delta chains originate from one sample sequenced in a study of delta chain sequences of gamma delta T cells. TCRdb reapplied CATT to the 5' RACE reads. The sample consists of hundreds of delta-chain clones, 16% of them appearing once. The sequencing sample was made of either unsorted cells or a sorted T cell fraction (not recorded which). The receptors here all came from a human donor in good health.

Details on this clone: A read error is likely here: a far larger clone is one base away. The sample carries other DNA sequences with the same CDR3. The chain couples TRDV1 to TRDJ1, with D possibly being TRDD3 (6 bases). This CDR3 spans 26 amino acids. Germline CDR1 is TSWWSYY and CDR2 is QGS. CDR3 DNA sequence: TGTGCTCTTGGGGAACTAGTCCCGACAGGGGCCCCTACGTGGTTGGATACTAGGTGGTACACCGATAAACTAATCTTT. Protein sequence: CALGELVPTGAPTWLDTRWYTDKLIF.

This clone is termed large (0.1 to 1%). The CDR3 protein is CACDLLGVLYTDKLIF. The DNA of the CDR3 is TGTGCCTGTGATCTACTGGGGGTCCTGTACACCGATAAACTCATCTTT. The J gene is TRDJ1, the V gene TRDV2; 8 bases agree with TRDD3. The CDR3 contains 16 residues. V was clipped by 4 bases and J by 0 bases; unmatched bases: 9. Germline CDR1 reads GEAIGNYY; CDR2 reads EKD.

About this clone itself: The protein recorded in TCRdb matches a much larger clone and deviates from this DNA's translation at residue 5, suggesting a read error; the protein here is obtained by translating the DNA. Here the CDR3 reads CALGKNPSLPLTDKLIF. CDR3 in DNA: TGTGCTCTTGGGAAGAACCCTTCCCTACCACTGACCGATAAACTCATCTTT. The rearrangement links TRDV1 to TRDJ1; tentatively, D is TRDD2 (6 bases). From germline, CDR1 is TSWWSYY and CDR2 QGS. CDR3 length equals 17 residues. V dropped 5 bases and J dropped 2 bases, with 21 bases sitting between them.

Only a few counts were recorded for this clone. This probably arose from a read error, given a far larger clone one base away. The rearrangement uses TRDV2 and TRDJ1, with a tentative D call TRDD3 (5 bases). CDR1 GEAIGNYY and CDR2 EKD come from the germline V gene. This CDR3 contains 21 residues. The DNA of the CDR3 is TGTGCCTATGACCGGGTTAAGGATGGGGTCCCCGGGCCCCTTTACACCGATAAACTCATCTTT. This gives the protein CAYDRVKDGVPGPLYTDKLIF.

This clone was found a few times. The TCRdb record carries a much larger clone's protein, which differs from this DNA's translation at residue 10; a read error is the likely cause, and the protein listed here is the DNA translation. The gene calls are TRDV1 and TRDJ1; weak D call: TRDD2 (6 bases). CDR3 length equals 17 residues. Germline V gene lookup returns CDR1 TSWWSYY and CDR2 QGS. Deletions cut 3 bases from V and 2 bases from J, with 19 bases between. The CDR3 reads CALGENPSLSLTDKLIF. DNA of the CDR3: TGTGCTCTTGGGGAGAACCCTTCCCTATCACTGACCGATAAACTCATCTTT.

About this clone itself: The protein given by TCRdb reflects a much larger clone and differs at residue 9 from this DNA's translation, likely from a read error; the protein shown is the DNA's translation. The chain carries TRDV1 and TRDJ1, with D perhaps TRDD2 (6 bases). CDR3 length equals 17 residues. The V gene lost 3 bases and the J gene lost 2 bases, with 19 bases spanning the gap. Germline CDR1 is TSWWSYY and CDR2 is QGS. CDR3 protein: CALGENPSPPLTDKLIF. The CDR3 DNA reads as TGTGCTCTTGGGGAGAACCCTTCCCCACCACTGACCGATAAACTCATCTTT.

Only a few counts were recorded for this clone. A much larger clone sits a single nucleotide away, making a read error possible. Different DNA sequences within this sample yield the same CDR3. V gene TRDV2 combines with J gene TRDJ1; D perhaps matches TRDD3 (5 bases). The germline V gene has CDR1 GEAIGNYY and CDR2 EKD. Between the trimmed V and J ends, which lost 3 bases and 2 bases, there was a span of 24 bases. This CDR3 has 18 amino acids. CDR3 sequence (DNA): TGTGCCTGTGACTATTCTAACAGAGGGGGTCCAAATACCGATAAACTCATCTTT. Protein product: CACDYSNRGGPNTDKLIF.

This clone ranks as large. This chain joins TRDV2 and TRDJ1, with 13 bases fitting TRDD3. The germline V gene has CDR1 GEAIGNYY and CDR2 EKD. The CDR3 is 20 residues long. Trimming cost V 0 bases and J 1 base; bases outside gene matches: 13. CDR3 loop: CACDTITGGYAAQGTDKLIF. CDR3 in DNA: TGTGCCTGTGACACCATTACTGGGGGATACGCGGCTCAGGGCACCGATAAACTCATCTTT.

The sample holds a few counts of this clone. A far larger clone is one base from this, pointing to a likely read error. The chain links TRDV1 to TRDJ1; 8 positions match TRDD3. The germline CDR1 and CDR2 sequences are TSWWSYY and QGS. This CDR3 comprises 21 residues. CDR3 loop: CALGKLDRTGGLDRYTDKLIF. In nucleotides, the CDR3 is TGTGCTCTTGGGAAACTAGACCGTACTGGGGGTCTAGATCGCTACACCGATAAACTCATCTTT.

V and J are TRDV3 and TRDJ1; 13 nucleotides align to TRDD3. This CDR3 region has 20 residues. CDR1 is TVYSNPD, CDR2 GDNSRS, per germline (reference sequence). V shed 2 bases and J 1 base; nucleotides not matched to a gene: 19. The CDR3 protein is CAFGDLPHTGGYASTDKLIF. Written as DNA, the CDR3 is TGTGCCTTTGGGGACCTACCACATACTGGGGGATACGCGTCCACCGATAAACTCATCTTT.

This clone is judged large. Other DNA sequences of this sample code for an identical CDR3. The chain couples TRDV2 to TRDJ1; a weak D match, TRDD2 (6 bases). Germline CDR1 GEAIGNYY, CDR2 EKD. V was pared by 1 base and J by 0 bases, with 11 bases between. The CDR3 covers 15 residues. For the CDR3, the DNA is TGTGCCTGTGACACTCTCCTTCCGTACACCGATAAACTCATCTTT. Translating it yields CACDTLLPYTDKLIF.

This clone turned up a few times. For this DNA, TCRdb reports the protein of a much larger clone, which diverges at residue 15, most likely from a read error; the protein presented here is translated directly from the DNA. The CDR3 DNA reads as TGTGCCTGTGACACCCTGGGGGATACTATGAAAACCGATAAACGCATCTTT. Its translation: CACDTLGDTMKTDKRIF. The genes are TRDV2 and TRDJ1; 11 bases fit TRDD3. The CDR3 runs to 17 residues. From germline, CDR1 is GEAIGNYY and CDR2 EKD.

This clone turned up a few times. This likely reflects a read error, since a far larger clone is one base away. The chain couples TRDV2 to TRDJ1, with D perhaps matching TRDD1 (5 bases). Per germline, CDR1 GEAIGNYY and CDR2 EKD. The germline V and J ends were trimmed by 0 bases and 1 base, with 32 bases remaining between them. The CDR3 consists of 22 residues. The CDR3 loop is CACDTVIGSSPGKGSCTDKLIF. The CDR3 DNA sequence: TGTGCCTGTGACACCGTAATAGGGTCCTCCCCCGGGAAGGGCTCTTGCACCGATAAACTCATCTTT.

Concerning this clone: A far bigger clonotype differs at one base, so this is likely a read error. Other DNA sequences in the sample encode the same CDR3. The chain uses TRDV1 and TRDJ1; a possible D gene is TRDD3 (6 bases). The CDR3 is 26 residues long. The germline gives CDR1 TSWWSYY, CDR2 QGS. V lost 0 bases and J 0 bases, leaving 41 bases between the germline ends. CDR3 sequence reads: CALGELVPTGAPTWLDTRWYTDKLIF. CDR3 coding DNA: TGTGCTCTTGGGGAACTGGTCCCGACAGGGGCCCCTACGTGGTTGGATACTAGGTGGTACACCGATAAACTCATCTTT.

The J gene is TRDJ1, while no V gene call was made; the D call TRDD3 from the table was never checked on the DNA. This CDR3 spans 15 amino acids. The CDR3 loop is CSVVSSWGDTDKLIF. The CDR3 coding sequence is TGCAGTGTCGTTTCCTCTTGGGGGGACACCGATAAACTCATCTTT.

This clone came up a few times. TCRdb shows a much larger clone's protein in place of this DNA's translation, and the two differ at residue 16, likely through a read error; the protein shown is translated from the DNA. The rearrangement links TRDV2 to TRDJ1; 13 nucleotides line up with TRDD3. The length of the CDR3 is 19 residues. CDR1 is GEAIGNYY, CDR2 EKD, per germline. The CDR3, as DNA: TGTGCCTGTGACTCCGTACTGGGGGATACGCGTTTGCCCACCGATAGACTCATCTTT. Amino acids: CACDSVLGDTRLPTDRLIF.

This clone is large. The chain carries TRDV2 and TRDJ1; 13 bases agree with TRDD3. Germline CDR1 is GEAIGNYY and CDR2 is EKD. Trimming cost V 2 bases and J 8 bases; bases outside gene matches: 7. The CDR3 runs to 15 residues. The CDR3 DNA reads as TGTGCCTGTGACAATCTACTGGGGGATACGGCCAAACTCATCTTT. Its translation is CACDNLLGDTAKLIF.

Although no V gene was called, TRDJ1 is the J gene; TRDD3 was called by the table and not checked on the DNA. The CDR3 has 23 residues. The CDR3 DNA is TGTTCTGCTCATGCTCTTGGTGAATCCTCCCCCGAATTACTGGGGGATACCCCCGATAAACTCATCTTT. Its protein product is CSAHALGESSPELLGDTPDKLIF.

This clone came up a few times. TCRdb shows a much larger clone's protein in place of this DNA's translation, and the two differ at residue 16, likely through a read error; the protein shown is translated from the DNA. The chain combines TRDV1 with TRDJ1; the match to TRDD3 covers 12 bases. The V and J ends lost 2 bases and 7 bases, in that order; junction bases with no gene match: 20. Germline V gives CDR1 TSWWSYY, CDR2 QGS. This CDR3 comprises 20 residues. CDR3 in amino acids: CALGESSPELLGDTPGKLIF. DNA of the CDR3: TGTGCTCTTGGGGAATCCTCCCCCGAATTACTGGGGGATACCCCCGGTAAACTCATCTTT.

The table lists this clone with a few counts. The chain uses TRDV1 and TRDJ1; a possible D gene is TRDD2 (5 bases). The germline V and J ends were trimmed by 4 bases and 2 bases, with 11 bases remaining between them. The length of the CDR3 is 14 residues. Germline CDR1 is TSWWSYY and CDR2 is QGS. Written as DNA, the CDR3 is TGTGCTCTTGGGGGGGCCTTCGCAACCGATAAACTCATCTTT. This translates into CALGGAFATDKLIF.

On this clone: The identical CDR3 is also encoded by other nucleotide sequences in the sample. A J gene of TRDJ1 was called, though the V gene was not; TRDD3, as called in the table, went unchecked against the DNA. The CDR3 is 24 residues long. CDR3 amino acids: CSGINAESPVFSSWGGQVTDKLIF. Written as DNA, the CDR3 is TGCAGTGGTATCAACGCAGAGTCTCCTGTATTTAGCTCTTGGGGGGGACAAGTAACCGATAAACTCATCTTT.

As regards this clone: The TCRdb protein, from a much larger clone, departs from this DNA's translation at residue 7, likely by read error; the protein shown derives from the DNA. This chain uses TRDV2 with TRDJ1; D is unresolved. The V gene lost 0 bases and the J gene lost 0 bases, with 19 bases spanning the gap. This CDR3 spans 18 amino acids. Germline CDR1 is GEAIGNYY and CDR2 is EKD. As DNA, the CDR3 is TGTGCCTGTGACACCGTGGTCGGGGTCCCGGTCCACACCGATAAACTCATCTTT. It yields the protein CACDTVVGVPVHTDKLIF.

This clone rates as hyperexpanded. Distinct nucleotide sequences in the sample also encode this CDR3. This chain connects TRDV2 to TRDJ1; D unresolved. The CDR3 runs to 18 residues. Germline V CDR1 and CDR2: GEAIGNYY, EKD. V dropped 0 bases and J dropped 0 bases, with 19 bases sitting between them. CDR3 DNA sequence: TGTGCCTGTGACACCGTGATCGGGGTCCCGGTCCACACCGATAAACTCATCTTT. This sequence encodes CACDTVIGVPVHTDKLIF.

This clone was picked up a small number of times. The CDR3 region is CSVSWGLSQGGKGGDTDKLIF. In DNA, the CDR3 is TGCTCAGTCTCTTGGGGGCTCTCGCAAGGGGGAAAGGGAGGAGACACCGATAAACTCATCTTT. The J gene was recorded as TRDJ1; no V gene was called; TRDD3, as called in the table, went unchecked against the DNA. The CDR3 loop spans 21 amino acids.

In this sample, this clone is large (0.1 to 1%). The chain is built from TRDV2 and TRDJ3; TRDD3 matches at 11 bases. The CDR3 sequence is 19 residues long. Trimming removed 0 bases from V and 0 bases from J; junction bases left unmatched: 3. Looked up from germline, CDR1 is GEAIGNYY and CDR2 is EKD. The CDR3 region is CACDTLLGDSSWDTRQMFF. CDR3 coding DNA: TGTGCCTGTGACACCTTACTGGGGGATAGCTCCTGGGACACCCGACAGATGTTTTTC.